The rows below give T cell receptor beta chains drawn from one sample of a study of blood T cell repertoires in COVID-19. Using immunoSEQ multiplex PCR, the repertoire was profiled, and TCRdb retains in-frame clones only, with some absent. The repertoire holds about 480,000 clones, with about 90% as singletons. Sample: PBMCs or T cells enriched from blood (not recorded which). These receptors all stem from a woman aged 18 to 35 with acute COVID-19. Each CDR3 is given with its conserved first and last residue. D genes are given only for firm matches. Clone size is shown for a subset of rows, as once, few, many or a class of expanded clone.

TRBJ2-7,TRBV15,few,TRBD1,CATSRDRGYEQYF,TGTGCCACCAGCAGGGACAGGGGTTACGAGCAGTACTTC
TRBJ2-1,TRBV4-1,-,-,CASSHHRDSGEQFF,TGCGCCAGCAGCCATCACCGGGACTCCGGTGAGCAGTTCTTC
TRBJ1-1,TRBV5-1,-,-,CASSLRQNTEAFF,TGCGCCAGCAGCTTACGACAGAACACTGAAGCTTTCTTT
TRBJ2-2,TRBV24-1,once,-,CATRAGDLGTGELFF,TGTGCCACCAGAGCAGGGGATTTGGGCACCGGGGAGCTGTTTTTT
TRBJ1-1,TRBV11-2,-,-,CASSPRGLNTEAFF,TGTGCCAGCAGCCCCAGGGGCCTGAACACTGAAGCTTTCTTT
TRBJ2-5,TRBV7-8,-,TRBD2,CASRPTSGRVWETQYF,TGTGCCAGCAGGCCTACTAGCGGGAGGGTGTGGGAGACCCAGTACTTC
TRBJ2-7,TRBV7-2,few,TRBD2,CASRSGGDSSYEQYF,TGTGCCAGCAGATCCGGGGGGGACTCCTCCTACGAGCAGTACTTC
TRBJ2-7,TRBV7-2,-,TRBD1,CASSQRQGPYEQYF,TGTGCCAGCAGCCAACGACAGGGCCCGTACGAGCAGTACTTC
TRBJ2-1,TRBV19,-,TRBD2,CASSGFALANLYNEQFF,TGTGCCAGTAGTGGATTCGCACTAGCGAACCTCTACAATGAGCAGTTCTTC
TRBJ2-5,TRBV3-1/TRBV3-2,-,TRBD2,CASSQEGASGKTQYF,TGTGCCAGCAGCCAAGAGGGGGCTAGCGGGAAGACCCAGTACTTC
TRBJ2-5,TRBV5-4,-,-,CASSFGTRKETQYF,TGTGCCAGCAGCTTCGGGACTCGGAAAGAGACCCAGTACTTC
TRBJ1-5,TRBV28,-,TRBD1,CASSKTGGNQPQHF,TGTGCCAGCAGTAAGACAGGGGGCAATCAGCCCCAGCATTTT
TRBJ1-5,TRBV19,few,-,CAIAGPNQPQHF,TGTGCCATCGCGGGCCCCAATCAGCCCCAGCATTTT
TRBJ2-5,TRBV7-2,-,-,CASLVEAEETQYF,TGTGCCAGCCTCGTGGAGGCGGAAGAGACCCAGTACTTC
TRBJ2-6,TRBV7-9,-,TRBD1,CASSTGQGSLSGANVLTF,TGTGCCAGCAGCACGGGACAGGGGTCCCTCTCTGGGGCCAACGTCCTGACTTTC
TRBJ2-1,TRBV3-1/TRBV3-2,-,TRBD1,CASSQVLGTGGYITYNEQFF,TGTGCCAGCAGCCAAGTTCTTGGGACAGGGGGCTACATTACCTACAATGAGCAGTTCTTC
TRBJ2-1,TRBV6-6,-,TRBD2,CASSDASGSIEQFF,TGTGCCAGCAGTGATGCTAGCGGGAGTATTGAGCAGTTCTTC
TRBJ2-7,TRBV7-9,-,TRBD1,CASSLGWDRAYEQYF,TGTGCCAGCAGCCTCGGATGGGACAGGGCATACGAGCAGTACTTC
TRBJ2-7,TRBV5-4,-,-,CASATAAGDYEQYF,TGTGCCAGCGCTACAGCGGCGGGTGACTACGAGCAGTACTTC
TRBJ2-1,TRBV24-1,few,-,CATSEAMFGPYNEQFF,TGTGCCACCAGCGAAGCGATGTTTGGCCCTTACAATGAGCAGTTCTTC
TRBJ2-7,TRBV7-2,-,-,CASSLGTRWEVEQYF,TGTGCCAGCAGCTTAGGGACTCGGTGGGAGGTCGAGCAGTACTTC
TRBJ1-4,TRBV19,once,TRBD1,CASTPGGNEKLFF,TGTGCCAGTACTCCAGGGGGTAATGAAAAACTGTTTTTT
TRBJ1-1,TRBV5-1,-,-,CASSLERQGPTEAFF,TGCGCCAGCAGCTTGGAAAGGCAGGGGCCCACTGAAGCTTTCTTT
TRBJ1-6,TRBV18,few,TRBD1,CASSPRTGDSPLHF,TGTGCCAGCTCACCTAGGACAGGAGATTCACCCCTCCACTTT
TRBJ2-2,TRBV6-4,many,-,CASSDMPTDSTGELFF,TGTGCCAGCAGTGACATGCCGACGGACAGCACCGGGGAGCTGTTTTTT
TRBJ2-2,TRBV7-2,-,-,CASSLSLRLEITGELFF,TGTGCCAGCAGCTTAAGCTTGCGACTAGAAATCACCGGGGAGCTGTTTTTT
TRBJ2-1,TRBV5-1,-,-,CASSLPTSSYNEQFF,TGCGCCAGCAGCTTGCCTACGAGCTCCTACAATGAGCAGTTCTTC
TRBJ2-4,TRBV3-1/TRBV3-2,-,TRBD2,CASSQEQREGSQNIQYF,TGTGCCAGCAGCCAAGAACAGCGGGAGGGATCGCAGAACATTCAGTACTTC
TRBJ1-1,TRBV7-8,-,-,CASSWNRAPWNTEAFF,TGTGCCAGCAGCTGGAACAGGGCTCCTTGGAACACTGAAGCTTTCTTT
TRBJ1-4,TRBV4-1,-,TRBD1,CASSQVGGRDRLMKRLFF,TGCGCCAGCAGCCAAGTCGGGGGCCGGGACAGGTTAATGAAGAGGCTGTTTTTT
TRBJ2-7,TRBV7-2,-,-,CASSLQDSGPYEQYF,TGTGCCAGCAGCTTACAGGATAGCGGCCCCTACGAGCAGTACTTC
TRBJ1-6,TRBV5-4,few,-,CASSAGRGDSYNSPLHF,TGTGCCAGCAGCGCGGGACGAGGAGACTCCTATAATTCACCCCTCCACTTT
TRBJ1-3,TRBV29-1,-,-,CSAQEGSTFSGNTIYF,TGCAGCGCGCAAGAGGGCAGTACCTTCTCTGGAAACACCATATATTTT
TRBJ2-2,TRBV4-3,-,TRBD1,CATGNPGQAVTGELFF,TGCGCCACCGGTAATCCGGGACAGGCCGTCACCGGGGAGCTGTTTTTT
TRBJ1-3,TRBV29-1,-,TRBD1,CSVGTGHTGNTIYF,TGCAGCGTGGGGACAGGCCATACTGGAAACACCATATATTTT
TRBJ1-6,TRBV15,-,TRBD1,CATSRGTGVLNSPLHF,TGTGCCACCAGCAGAGGTACAGGGGTTCTTAATTCACCCCTCCACTTT
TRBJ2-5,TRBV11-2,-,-,CASSATVEETQYF,TGTGCCAGCAGCGCCACAGTTGAAGAGACCCAGTACTTC
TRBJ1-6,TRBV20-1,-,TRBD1,CSASNTGGLHF,TGCAGTGCTAGTAACACAGGGGGGCTCCACTTT
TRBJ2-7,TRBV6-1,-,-,CASSEGTVHYEQYF,TGTGCCAGCAGTGAAGGGACAGTCCATTACGAGCAGTACTTC
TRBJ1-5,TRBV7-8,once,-,CASSPYQNQPQHF,TGTGCCAGCAGCCCGTACCAGAATCAGCCCCAGCATTTT
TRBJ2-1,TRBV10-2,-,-,CASSESSGDNEQFF,TGCGCCAGCAGTGAGTCTAGCGGAGACAATGAGCAGTTCTTC
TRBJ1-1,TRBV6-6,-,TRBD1,CASSYSMDRSTEAFF,TGTGCCAGCAGTTACTCGATGGACAGGTCCACTGAAGCTTTCTTT
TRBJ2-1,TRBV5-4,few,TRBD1,CASSLGGTGDYNEQFF,TGTGCCAGCAGCTTGGGTGGGACAGGGGACTACAATGAGCAGTTCTTC
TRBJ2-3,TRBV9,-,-,CASSVEGGDTQYF,TGTGCCAGCAGCGTAGAGGGAGGAGATACGCAGTATTTT
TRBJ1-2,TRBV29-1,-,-,CSVPKSRAPYGYTF,TGCAGCGTCCCAAAAAGCAGGGCCCCCTATGGCTACACCTTC
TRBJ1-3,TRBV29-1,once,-,CSGDIGNTIYF,TGCAGCGGGGACATCGGTAACACCATATATTTT
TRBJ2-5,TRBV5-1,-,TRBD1,CASSSTGGDETQYF,TGCGCCAGCAGCTCGACAGGGGGCGACGAGACCCAGTACTTC
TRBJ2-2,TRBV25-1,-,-,CASSEFRTGELFF,TGTGCCAGCAGTGAATTTCGGACCGGGGAGCTGTTTTTT
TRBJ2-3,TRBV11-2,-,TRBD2,CASSLTSSGGDTQYF,TGTGCCAGCAGCTTGACTAGCTCAGGTGGGGATACGCAGTATTTT
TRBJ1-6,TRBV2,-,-,CASDGVLLASSPLHF,TGTGCCAGCGACGGGGTCCTCCTAGCCTCTTCACCCCTCCACTTT
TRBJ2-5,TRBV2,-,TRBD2,CASSEGTSLLETQYF,TGTGCCAGCAGTGAAGGGACTAGTCTTTTAGAGACCCAGTACTTC
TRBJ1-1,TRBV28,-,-,CASRITGNTEAFF,TGTGCCAGCAGAATAACAGGAAACACTGAAGCTTTCTTT
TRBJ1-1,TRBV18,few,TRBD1,CASSTLGQGAEAFF,TGTGCCAGCTCAACCTTAGGACAGGGGGCTGAAGCTTTCTTT
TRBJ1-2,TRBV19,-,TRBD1,CASSTPGQASYYGYTF,TGTGCCAGTAGTACTCCGGGACAGGCCTCTTACTATGGCTACACCTTC
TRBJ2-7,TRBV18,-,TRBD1,CASSTTGTGLYEQYF,TGTGCCAGCTCAACAACCGGGACAGGGTTGTACGAGCAGTACTTC